This TCR beta chain is drawn from a study of preoperative IRX-2 immunotherapy in early breast cancer. As to treatment: preoperative locoregional IRX-2 cytokine immunotherapy. This phase Ib study tested locoregional IRX-2 cytokine immunotherapy given before surgery. CDR3 length: 16 amino acids. Looked up from germline, CDR1 is SGHRS and CDR2 is YFSETQ. With V trimmed by 3 bases and J by 7 bases, 11 bases remained unmatched. Only in-frame clones appear in the TCRdb table, and some are missing; sequencing was by immunoSEQ multiplex PCR. The sample holds about 2,700 clones, roughly 82% seen once. The material was tumor tissue, obtained after IRX-2 immunotherapy. This receptor was taken from a human donor with breast cancer. The chain recombines TRBV5-1 with TRBJ1-4; 8 bases fit TRBD1. CDR3 sequence (DNA): TGCGCCAGCAGCTGGCAACCAGGGGGCGGCGGTGAAAAACTGTTTTTT. The encoded protein is CASSWQPGGGGEKLFF.